What follows are 28 T cell receptor beta chains derived from one specimen sequenced in a study of T cell repertoires in cytomegalovirus infection. TCRdb used MiXCR to reprocess the reads, holding one entry per CDR3 protein. The table has around 540,000 distinct CDR3 sequences, 30% to 35% seen once. The antigens of these receptors remain unknown. The sample in question was cultured PBMCs, obtained from culture after CMV antigen stimulation. The receptors originated from a human donor in good health (CMV status not recorded). Some clones in this sample may be carry-over from other donors' samples.

This clonotype occurred a few times. This chain connects TRBV3-1 to TRBJ2-5; 12 bases line up with TRBD2. This CDR3 comprises 19 residues. CDR1 is LGHDT, CDR2 YNNKEL, per germline (reference sequence). V gave up 1 base and J gave up 5 bases; unmatched junction bases: 14. CDR3 DNA sequence: TGTGCCAGCAGCCAAGGACTTTTGCTAGCGGGAGGGCCGGTGGAGACCCAGTACTTC. It translates to CASSQGLLLAGGPVETQYF.

This clonotype has more than one count but fewer than ten. The chain uses TRBV6-5 and TRBJ2-1, with 12 bases aligning to TRBD2. The CDR3 runs 14 residues. V lost 9 bases and J lost 8; bases outside the gene matches: 8. Germline lookup yields CDR1 MNHEY and CDR2 SVGAGI. Here the CDR3 DNA reads TGTGCCAGTAGACTAGCGGGAGAGGGCGATGAGCAGTTCTTC. Translation gives CASRLAGEGDEQFF.

This clonotype has just a few counts. This rearrangement joins TRBV7-9 to TRBJ2-7; the D call may be TRBD1 or TRBD2 (5 bases each). The germline gives CDR1 SEHNR, CDR2 FQNEAQ (reference sequence). V shed 5 bases and J shed 7 bases, with 21 bases lying between them. The CDR3 consists of 15 residues. DNA of the CDR3: TGTGCCAGCAGCAAGCCGGGACCTGGGAGAGGAGAGCAGTACTTC. This codes for CASSKPGPGRGEQYF.

This clonotype has a count of ten or more. The chain recombines TRBV11-3 with TRBJ2-3; TRBD2 agrees at 10 bases. The V gene end was trimmed by 2 bases and the J gene end by 4 bases; junction bases not matched to a gene: 0. Germline loops: CDR1 SGHNT, CDR2 YENEEA. This CDR3 spans 14 amino acids. The CDR3 coding sequence is TGTGCCAGCAGCTTAAGCGGGAGGGCAGATACGCAGTATTTT. Protein product: CASSLSGRADTQYF. The variable domain in full, completed from reference TRBV11-3 and TRBJ2-3, reads EAGVVQSPRYKIIEKKQPVAFWCNPISGHNTLYWYLQNLGQGPELLIRYENEEAVDDSQLPKDRFSAERLKGVDSTLKIQPAELGDSAVYLCASSLSGRADTQYFGPGTRLTVL.

This sequence joins TRBV7-2 and TRBJ2-2; no firm D call. With 2 bases removed from V and 3 bases from J, the gap between germline ends came to 10 bases. The germline CDR1 and CDR2 sequences are SGHTA and FQGNSA. This CDR3 comprises 15 residues. CDR3 nucleotide sequence: TGTGCCAGCAGCTTATCCCCTTTGTACACCGGGGAGCTGTTTTTT. Translated: CASSLSPLYTGELFF.

The chain links TRBV19 to TRBJ2-1; TRBD2 might be the D (5 bases). The V end lost 2 bases, the J end lost 0 bases, and 23 bases lay between the germline ends. CDR3 length: 20 amino acids. Per germline, CDR1 LNHDA and CDR2 SQIVND (reference sequence). In DNA form, the CDR3 reads TGTGCCAGTAGTATATTGGGGAGAAGGGAAAGCAGCAGCTCCTACAATGAGCAGTTCTTC. Its translation is CASSILGRRESSSSYNEQFF.

Only a few counts were recorded for this clonotype. The J gene is TRBJ2-1, the V gene TRBV14; D remains ambiguous. The CDR3 consists of 13 residues. V lost 7 bases to trimming and J lost 6 bases, with 13 bases between them. Germline-derived CDR1 and CDR2 are SGHDN and FVKESK. The CDR3 loop is CASTPPGLNEQFF. The CDR3 coding sequence is TGTGCCAGCACCCCCCCCGGGCTCAATGAGCAGTTCTTC.

This clonotype was counted between two and nine times. V and J are TRBV6-2 or TRBV6-3 and TRBJ2-7; D not resolved. Trimming removed 4 bases at V and 7 bases at J, with 11 bases between. The CDR3 is 12 residues long. CDR1 and CDR2 (germline): MNHEY, SVGEGT. CDR3 DNA sequence: TGTGCCAGCAGTTGGCCAGATCCGGAGCAGTACTTC. Its translation: CASSWPDPEQYF.

This clonotype has ten or more counts. The rearrangement links TRBV7-2 to TRBJ2-3, with D possibly matching TRBD1 (6 bases). The germline V gene encodes CDR1 SGHTA and CDR2 FQGNSA. V lost 4 bases to trimming and J lost 2 bases, with 22 bases between them. The CDR3 length is 18 residues. CDR3 in DNA: TGTGCCAGCAGCTACCAGATCCTTCGGGACACCCCCACAGATACGCAGTATTTT. Translation: CASSYQILRDTPTDTQYF.

The chain combines TRBV28 with TRBJ2-7; 9 nucleotides line up with TRBD1. CDR1 and CDR2 from the germline V gene are MDHEN and SYDVKM. The V segment lost 4 bases and the J segment 2 bases; nucleotides outside the gene matches: 9. The CDR3 totals 16 residues. CDR3 in amino acids: CASSSVRQGVTYEQYF. The DNA of the CDR3 is TGTGCCAGCAGTTCCGTCAGACAGGGGGTTACCTACGAGCAGTACTTC.

The chain carries TRBV20-1 and TRBJ1-1; tentative D call: TRBD1 (5 bases). Trimming took off 8 bases at V and 1 base at J, with 11 bases between the two ends. Germline CDR1 is DFQATT and CDR2 is SNEGSKA (reference sequence). The CDR3 has 12 amino acids. This chain's CDR3 is CSLATGNTEAFF. CDR3 nucleotide sequence: TGCAGTCTAGCCACAGGGAACACTGAAGCTTTCTTT.

The genes are TRBV5-5 and TRBJ2-7, with D perhaps TRBD2 (5 bases). V was trimmed by 0 bases and J by 0 bases, leaving 13 bases between them. CDR3 length: 16 residues. Germline assignment: CDR1 SGHKS and CDR2 YYEKEE (reference sequence). CDR3 in DNA: TGTGCCAGCAGCTTGGGGGGTTACGGAGGCTCCTACGAGCAGTACTTC. Protein: CASSLGGYGGSYEQYF.

The chain links TRBV6-2 or TRBV6-3 to TRBJ2-7; no firm D call. Trimming shortened V by 8 bases and J by 6 bases, and 17 bases separated the two germline ends. The germline V gene encodes CDR1 MNHEY and CDR2 SVGEGT. This CDR3 contains 13 residues. CDR3 DNA sequence: TGTGCCAGCGGTCAGCTTGAGTACGGCGAGCAGTACTTC. The encoded protein is CASGQLEYGEQYF.

This clonotype was seen repeatedly, ten times or more. The rearrangement joins TRBV7-6 to TRBJ2-1; D gene unclear. V was pared by 1 base and J by 6 bases, with 10 bases between. The germline V gene has CDR1 SGHVS and CDR2 FNYEAQ. This CDR3 is 14 amino acids long. The CDR3 reads CASSLGRASNEQFF. The CDR3 nucleotides are TGTGCCAGCAGCTTAGGCCGGGCAAGCAATGAGCAGTTCTTC.

The chain uses TRBV7-2 and TRBJ1-1; 9 bases agree with TRBD1. V trimming: 5 bases; J trimming: 3 bases; junction bases outside the gene matches: 7. Per germline, CDR1 SGHTA and CDR2 FQGNSA. The CDR3 is 15 amino acids. Here the CDR3 DNA reads TGTGCCAGCAGCCCCAACAGGGGGCTCTACACTGAAGCTTTCTTT. Translation: CASSPNRGLYTEAFF.

The J gene is TRBJ2-3, the V gene TRBV12-3 or TRBV12-4; a weak D match, TRBD2 (5 bases). CDR3 length: 15 amino acids. The V gene lost 0 bases and the J gene lost 2 bases, with 9 bases spanning the gap. The CDR3 loop reads CASSLARVFTDTQYF. CDR3 nucleotide sequence: TGTGCCAGCAGTTTAGCGCGGGTTTTCACAGATACGCAGTATTTT.

The V and J genes are TRBV10-1 and TRBJ2-5; the D is unclear. The CDR3 has 14 amino acids. V was pared by 6 bases and J by 1 base, with 12 bases between. CDR1 and CDR2 (germline): WNHNN, SYGVQD (reference sequence). The CDR3 protein is CASSEDRPQETQYF. The CDR3 region has the DNA TGCGCCAGCAGCGAGGATCGGCCCCAAGAGACCCAGTACTTC.

This clonotype was observed a single time. The V and J genes are TRBV29-1 and TRBJ2-5; 14 nucleotides line up with TRBD2. The germline CDR1 and CDR2 sequences are SQVTM and ANQGSEA. Trimming at V came to 3 bases and at J to 2 bases, leaving 5 bases not matched to a gene. This CDR3 has 16 amino acids. The CDR3 DNA sequence: TGCAGCGTTGAGGGGACTAGCGGGAGCCATCAAGAGACCCAGTACTTC. It specifies CSVEGTSGSHQETQYF.

This clonotype was seen a handful of times. V is TRBV6-6 and J is TRBJ1-2, with D maybe TRBD1 (5 bases). There are 14 residues in the CDR3. The V end was cut by 11 bases, the J end by 6 bases, with 22 bases between. Germline CDR1 MNHNY, CDR2 SVGAGI (reference sequence). For the CDR3, the DNA is TGTGCCGGAAATCAGGGTCAGCGTACGAATGGCTACACCTTC. It translates to CAGNQGQRTNGYTF.

Here the CDR3 reads CASSVDGNNNQPQHF. The CDR3 nucleotides read TGTGCCAGCAGCGTAGACGGTAATAACAATCAGCCCCAGCATTTT. The J gene is TRBJ1-5, the V gene TRBV9; unclear D gene. Trimming cost V 0 bases and J 3 bases, with 10 bases left between them. There are 15 residues in the CDR3. Looked up from germline, CDR1 is SGDLS and CDR2 is YYNGEE.

The rearrangement joins TRBV6-4 to TRBJ2-3, with D possibly being TRBD1 (6 bases). This CDR3 is 14 amino acids long. Trimming removed 6 bases from V and 5 bases from J, with 15 bases in between. Germline V gene sequence: CDR1 MRHNA, CDR2 SNTAGT. The CDR3 is CASSRDTAGDTQYF. The DNA of the CDR3 is TGTGCCAGCAGCCGGGACACCGCCGGAGATACGCAGTATTTT.

This clonotype was counted a few times. The rearrangement links TRBV29-1 to TRBJ2-5, with D possibly being TRBD1 (5 bases). The CDR3 consists of 12 residues. CDR1 is SQVTM, CDR2 ANQGSEA, per germline. The V end was cut by 7 bases, the J end by 5 bases, with 14 bases between. The CDR3 protein is CSGNQGRETQYF. The CDR3 region has the DNA TGCAGCGGTAACCAGGGTCGCGAGACCCAGTACTTC.

At least ten counts were recorded for this clonotype. The chain employs TRBV7-8 and TRBJ2-3, with D tentatively TRBD1 (5 bases). CDR1 SGHVS and CDR2 FQNEAQ come from the germline V gene. Deletions cut 1 base from V and 1 base from J, with 6 bases between. The CDR3 loop spans 14 amino acids. DNA of the CDR3: TGTGCCAGCAGCTTAGAAGGGGGCACAGATACGCAGTATTTT. The encoded protein is CASSLEGGTDTQYF.

The chain is built from TRBV7-2 and TRBJ2-3; 11 bases align to TRBD2. The junction had 6 bases not matched to a gene; V was cut back by 0 bases and J by 4 bases. Germline lookup yields CDR1 SGHTA and CDR2 FQGNSA. This CDR3 has 17 amino acids. The CDR3 region has the DNA TGTGCCAGCAGCTTAGCGCATCGACTAGCGGGACCAGATACGCAGTATTTT. Translating gives CASSLAHRLAGPDTQYF.

This clonotype was seen more than once but under ten times. The DNA for the CDR3 is TGTGCCAGCAGCACCCGCAGGGGGTGGTGGTACGAGCAGTACTTC. This encodes CASSTRRGWWYEQYF. The chain employs TRBV7-8 and TRBJ2-7, with 7 bases matching TRBD1. The CDR3 sequence is 15 residues long. Trimming removed 5 bases from V and 4 bases from J; junction bases left unmatched: 11. Germline lookup yields CDR1 SGHVS and CDR2 FQNEAQ.

This chain joins TRBV20-1 and TRBJ1-5, with D hard to call. Deletions cut 3 bases from V and 2 bases from J, with 8 bases between. CDR1 and CDR2 (germline): DFQATT, SNEGSKA (reference sequence). CDR3 length equals 13 residues. The DNA of the CDR3 is TGCAGTGCTAGGAAGACACGCAATCAGCCCCAGCATTTT. Protein product: CSARKTRNQPQHF.

This clonotype was recorded a few times. This chain links TRBV7-2 with TRBJ2-1; 9 bases agree with TRBD2. V dropped 4 bases and J dropped 5; count of bases not matched to a gene: 12. The germline CDR1 and CDR2 sequences are SGHTA and FQGNSA. The CDR3 loop spans 17 amino acids. CDR3 nucleotides: TGTGCCAGCAGCTCAACTGTAGCGGGAGCGATCAACAATGAGCAGTTCTTC. Translated: CASSSTVAGAINNEQFF.

The table lists this clonotype with a few counts. This chain joins TRBV27 and TRBJ1-5; D not resolved. V lost 0 bases, J lost 6 bases, and 12 bases lay in between. Germline CDR1 and CDR2: MNHEY and SMNVEV (reference sequence). This CDR3 comprises 15 residues. The CDR3 sequence is CASSLSWRFSQPQHF. The CDR3 bases are TGTGCCAGCAGTTTATCGTGGAGGTTTTCTCAGCCCCAGCATTTT.